A selection of T cell receptor beta chains follows, all from one sample in a study of T cells after yellow fever vaccination. TCRdb fed the 5' RACE reads into MiXCR, producing one record per CDR3 protein. The repertoire holds approximately 300,000 distinct CDR3 sequences, with over 10% as singletons. This sample comprised CD4+ T cells sorted from PBMCs, obtained 45 days after the yellow fever booster vaccination. These receptors were taken from a man aged 25 to 40 who received the YFV17D yellow fever vaccine. CDR3s include the opening cysteine and the closing phenylalanine or tryptophan. The D gene is left open where the match is weak. Only part of the rows carry a size: once, few, many, or a class if the clone is expanded.

d_call j_call v_call clone_size cdr3_nt cdr3_aa
NA TRBJ2-7 TRBV6-1 few TGTGCCAGCAGGAGGTTGGAGGGGATTTCCTACGAGCAGTACTTC CASRRLEGISYEQYF
NA TRBJ2-5 TRBV24-1 few TGTGCCACGTCTTTGGAAGGGGAGACCCAGTACTTC CATSLEGETQYF
TRBD2 TRBJ2-1 TRBV5-1 NA TGCGCCAGTCGGACTAGCGGGAGTGATGAGCAGTTCTTC CASRTSGSDEQFF
TRBD1 TRBJ2-7 TRBV20-1 few TGCAGTGCTAGAAGGAGGACAGGGTCCTACGAGCAGTACTTC CSARRRTGSYEQYF
TRBD1 TRBJ1-1 TRBV7-9 many TGTGCCAGCAGCTCGGGACAGGGGACGGAAGCTTTCTTT CASSSGQGTEAFF
NA TRBJ1-5 TRBV5-1 NA TGCGCCAGCAGCACAGGACCAGGGAAGCCCCAGCATTTT CASSTGPGKPQHF
TRBD2 TRBJ2-7 TRBV7-9 few TGTGCCAGCAGCTCACCGGGACTAGCGGTGGAGCAGTACTTC CASSSPGLAVEQYF
NA TRBJ1-4 TRBV4-2 few TGTGCCAGCAGCGGAGGGGGGGCTCGTGAAAAACTGTTTTTT CASSGGGAREKLFF
TRBD1 TRBJ1-2 TRBV20-1 few TGCAGTGCTAGGACAGGGCTGGGCTACACCTTC CSARTGLGYTF
NA TRBJ1-1 TRBV29-1 NA TGCAGCGCCGGCGGCCACATCACTACCCACACTGAAGCTTTCTTT CSAGGHITTHTEAFF
TRBD2 TRBJ2-7 TRBV3-1 NA TGTGCCAGCAGCCGGAGGCCTAGCGGGAGGTTCCTCTACGAGCAGTACTTC CASSRRPSGRFLYEQYF
NA TRBJ2-7 TRBV4-1 few TGCGCCAGCAGCCACCGAGGAGGGCAGAGCTCCTACGAGCAGTACTTC CASSHRGGQSSYEQYF